The present entry profiles one TCR beta chain with its context. As to treatment: around 19 received Ad26.COV2.S at low or high dose, single or two shots; 5 received placebo; per-sample allocation not given. Day 63 following the first vaccine or placebo injection was when the samples were taken. Profiled with immunoSEQ multiplex PCR; TCRdb holds only in-frame clones, not every one. The repertoire holds roughly 380,000 clones, with about 85% as singletons. These data originate in a study of Ad26.COV2.S vaccination and SARS-CoV-2 variants. Study summary: Ad26.COV2.S shots went into the muscle once or twice, 56 days apart.

CDR3 length: 15 amino acids. Trimming cost V 5 bases and J 0 bases; bases outside gene matches: 7. Looked up from germline, CDR1 is SGHAT and CDR2 is FQNNGV. This chain links TRBV11-2 with TRBJ2-7; 7 bases are a match to TRBD1. This specimen was peripheral blood, taken in a trial of Ad26.COV2.S vaccine versus placebo. This clonotype was obtained from a person between 18 and 65 years old who received the Ad26.COV2.S COVID-19 vaccine or a placebo. Here the CDR3 reads CASSPWGQISYEQYF. CDR3 DNA sequence: TGTGCCAGCAGCCCCTGGGGACAGATCTCCTACGAGCAGTACTTC.